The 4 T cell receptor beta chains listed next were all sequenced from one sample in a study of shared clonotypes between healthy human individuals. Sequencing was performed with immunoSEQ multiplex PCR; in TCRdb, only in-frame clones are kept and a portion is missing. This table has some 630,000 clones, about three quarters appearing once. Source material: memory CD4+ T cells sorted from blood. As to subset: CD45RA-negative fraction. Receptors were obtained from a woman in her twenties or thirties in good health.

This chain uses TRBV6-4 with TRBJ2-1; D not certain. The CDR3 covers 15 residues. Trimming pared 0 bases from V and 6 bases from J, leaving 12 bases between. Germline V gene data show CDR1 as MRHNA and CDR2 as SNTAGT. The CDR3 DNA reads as TGTGCCAGCAGTGACTCAGGGCGGCCAATCAATGAGCAGTTCTTC. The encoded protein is CASSDSGRPINEQFF.

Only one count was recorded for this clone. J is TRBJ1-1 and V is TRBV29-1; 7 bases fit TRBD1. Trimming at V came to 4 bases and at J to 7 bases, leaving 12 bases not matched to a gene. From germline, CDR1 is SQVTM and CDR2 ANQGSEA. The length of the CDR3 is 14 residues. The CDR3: CSVAQGGDGGEAFF. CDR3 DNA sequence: TGCAGCGTTGCCCAAGGGGGCGATGGTGGTGAAGCTTTCTTT. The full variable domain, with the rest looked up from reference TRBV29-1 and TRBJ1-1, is SAVISQKPSRDICQRGTSLTIQCQVDSQVTMMFWYRQQPGQSLTLIATANQGSEATYESGFVIDKFPISRPNLTFSTLTVSNMSPEDSSIYLCSVAQGGDGGEAFFGQGTRLTVV.

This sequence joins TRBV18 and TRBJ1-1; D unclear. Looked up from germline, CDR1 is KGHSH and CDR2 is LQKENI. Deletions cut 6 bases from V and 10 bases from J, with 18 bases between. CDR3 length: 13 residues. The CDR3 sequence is CASSLAGPETAFF. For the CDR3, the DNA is TGTGCCAGCTCTCTCGCAGGTCCGGAGACAGCTTTCTTT. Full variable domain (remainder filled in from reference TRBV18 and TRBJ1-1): NAGVMQNPRHLVRRRGQEARLRCSPMKGHSHVYWYRQLPEEGLKFMVYLQKENIIDESGMPKERFSAEFPKEGPSILRIQQVVRGDSAAYFCASSLAGPETAFFGQGTRLTVV.

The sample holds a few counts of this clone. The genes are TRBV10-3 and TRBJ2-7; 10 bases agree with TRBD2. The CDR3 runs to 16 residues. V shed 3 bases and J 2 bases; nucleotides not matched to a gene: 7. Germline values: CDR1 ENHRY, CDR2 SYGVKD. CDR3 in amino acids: CAISDPGTSATYEQYF. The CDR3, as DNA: TGTGCCATCAGTGACCCCGGGACTAGCGCAACCTACGAGCAGTACTTC.